These 15 T cell receptor beta chains share one sample of origin, sequenced in a study of identical twins (dated by TCRdb to between 2015 and 2016). The library was obtained by 5' RACE. The sequencing machine was an Illumina HiSeq 2000. In TCRdb, the public reads were trimmed at Q25 with fastp and aligned with MiXCR, with productive beta chains retained. Entries are consolidated by CDR3 protein sequence, retaining the most common genes and DNA. The sample contains some 710,000 distinct CDR3 sequences, around 6% of them found a single time. Of the sample, 1.5% to 2% falls within the top ten clones. Sequencing input: naive T cells sorted from blood. Reading the label with the study, this specimen's cell subset or site is: cells isolated with a human naive T-cell isolation kit. The receptors originated from a man younger than 30 in good health.

This clonotype was seen at least ten times. The CDR3 DNA reads TGTGCCAGCAGTTACTCCCACGCGGGAGGGCCTGATACGCAGTATTTT. Its translation: CASSYSHAGGPDTQYF. The genes are TRBV6-5 and TRBJ2-3, with 9 bases aligning to TRBD2. This CDR3 has 16 residues. V gave up 0 bases and J gave up 6 bases; unmatched junction bases: 7. Germline V gene data show CDR1 as MNHEY and CDR2 as SVGAGI.

This clonotype was recorded a few times. The J gene is TRBJ1-1, the V gene TRBV7-8, with a tentative D call TRBD1 (6 bases). The ends were cut back, 0 bases at V and 3 bases at J, with 8 bases in the middle. Germline assignment: CDR1 SGHVS and CDR2 FQNEAQ. CDR3 length: 14 residues. The CDR3 region is CASSLATGYTEAFF. Written as DNA, the CDR3 is TGTGCCAGCAGCTTAGCAACAGGGTACACTGAAGCTTTCTTT. The variable domain in full, with the rest retrieved from reference TRBV7-8 and TRBJ1-1, is GAGVSQSPRYKVAKRGQDVALRCDPISGHVSLFWYQQALGQGPEFLTYFQNEAQLDKSGLPSDRFFAERPEGSVSTLKIQRTQQEDSAVYLCASSLATGYTEAFFGQGTRLTVV.

V is TRBV5-5 and J is TRBJ2-1; D is tentatively TRBD1 or TRBD2 (5 bases each). This CDR3 is 11 amino acids long. Per the germline V gene, CDR1 is SGHKS and CDR2 is YYEKEE (reference sequence). Trimming stripped 7 bases from V and 7 bases from J, with 9 bases between. The CDR3 sequence is CASRGENEQFF. CDR3 coding DNA: TGTGCCAGCCGAGGGGAGAATGAGCAGTTCTTC.

This clonotype was seen ten or more times. The chain employs TRBV7-9 and TRBJ1-1; maybe TRBD1 (5 bases). Germline CDR1 SEHNR, CDR2 FQNEAQ (reference sequence). V lost 1 base to trimming and J lost 2 bases, with 11 bases between them. The CDR3 totals 15 residues. The DNA for the CDR3 is TGTGCCAGCAGCTTAGGGGGCGCAGACAACACTGAAGCTTTCTTT. Its translation is CASSLGGADNTEAFF.

The rearrangement uses TRBV21-1 and TRBJ2-2; the table gives TRBD1 as D, unverified against the DNA. TRBV21-1 is a pseudogene segment. This CDR3 region has 15 residues. The CDR3 region has the DNA TGTGCCAGCAGCAAAGGGGGGTTAGAGACCGGGGAGCTGTTTTTT. It specifies CASSKGGLETGELFF.

This clonotype was counted many times. The J gene is TRBJ2-1, the V gene TRBV10-3; 8 bases are shared with TRBD1. CDR1 and CDR2 (germline): ENHRY, SYGVKD. With 7 bases clipped from V and 4 bases from J, the junction kept 9 bases outside the gene matches. This CDR3 is 15 amino acids long. The CDR3 loop reads CAIKDIGQGYNEQFF. The CDR3 DNA reads as TGTGCCATCAAAGATATCGGACAGGGTTACAATGAGCAGTTCTTC.

V and J are TRBV20-1 and TRBJ1-5; D unresolved. CDR3 length equals 15 residues. The V end was cut by 4 bases, the J end by 2 bases, with 15 bases between. The V gene's germline CDR1 is DFQATT and CDR2 SNEGSKA (reference sequence). Here the CDR3 reads CSATRSRVGNQPQHF. Here the CDR3 DNA reads TGCAGTGCTACCCGAAGCCGGGTTGGCAATCAGCCCCAGCATTTT.

The sample holds many counts of this clonotype. V and J are TRBV28 and TRBJ1-1, with D maybe TRBD1 (6 bases). Germline CDR1 reads MDHEN; CDR2 reads SYDVKM. Trimming shortened V by 6 bases and J by 8 bases, and 16 bases separated the two germline ends. The CDR3 extends over 13 amino acids. CDR3 residues: CASRTTGWEEAFF. The DNA of the CDR3 is TGTGCCAGCAGGACTACAGGGTGGGAGGAAGCTTTCTTT.

This clonotype was detected ten times or more. The chain combines TRBV25-1 with TRBJ1-2, with 7 bases matching TRBD1. The V and J ends lost 2 bases and 7 bases, in that order; junction bases with no gene match: 7. The CDR3 is made up of 14 amino acids. Germline CDR1 is MGHDK and CDR2 is SYGVNS. The CDR3 is CASSEHGQVFGYTF. The CDR3 bases are TGTGCCAGCAGTGAACACGGACAGGTTTTTGGCTACACCTTC.

This clonotype has more than one count but fewer than ten. This chain uses TRBV14 with TRBJ2-2, with D perhaps matching TRBD2 (5 bases). This CDR3 is 17 amino acids long. V was clipped by 4 bases and J by 8 bases, with 23 bases between them. Per germline, CDR1 SGHDN and CDR2 FVKESK. The DNA of the CDR3 is TGTGCCAGCAGCCCTCGGCATTCGGGGAGTTGGGTTGGGGAGCTGTTTTTT. Residues: CASSPRHSGSWVGELFF.

This clonotype has a count of ten or more. The V and J genes are TRBV7-2 and TRBJ1-2; 10 bases map to TRBD1. The length of the CDR3 is 16 residues. V lost 5 bases to trimming and J lost 4 bases; unmatched junction nucleotides: 10. Per germline, CDR1 SGHTA and CDR2 FQGNSA. CDR3 region: CASSLTWDRGSYGYTF. DNA for the CDR3: TGTGCCAGCAGCCTAACGTGGGACAGGGGATCCTATGGCTACACCTTC.

This clonotype was detected many times. The chain employs TRBV20-1 and TRBJ2-3, with 7 bases fitting TRBD2. The CDR3 has 16 amino acids. V trimming: 3 bases; J trimming: 0 bases; junction bases outside the gene matches: 9. CDR1 DFQATT and CDR2 SNEGSKA come from the germline V gene (reference sequence). CDR3: CSARRAGMQSTDTQYF. Here the CDR3 DNA reads TGCAGTGCTAGGAGAGCGGGAATGCAAAGCACAGATACGCAGTATTTT.

This clonotype occurred many times. The V gene is TRBV12-3 or TRBV12-4, the J gene TRBJ2-3; D uncertain. This CDR3 region has 13 residues. V lost 7 bases and J lost 4, with 12 bases in between. In DNA, the CDR3 is TGTGCCAGCACCCCGCCGGAGTCAGATACGCAGTATTTT. Amino acid sequence: CASTPPESDTQYF.

This clonotype was seen ten or more times. In nucleotides, the CDR3 is TGTGCCAGCAGTTACCAGGGATCTAACACTGAAGCTTTCTTT. Residues: CASSYQGSNTEAFF. The rearrangement uses TRBV6-5 and TRBJ1-1, with D maybe TRBD1 (5 bases). The germline V and J ends were trimmed by 2 bases and 2 bases, with 9 bases remaining between them. The CDR3 loop spans 14 amino acids. CDR1 and CDR2 from the germline V gene are MNHEY and SVGAGI.

V is TRBV9 and J is TRBJ1-4; D gene uncertain. The CDR3 has 15 residues. The germline V and J ends were trimmed by 0 bases and 5 bases, with 11 bases remaining between them. From germline, CDR1 is SGDLS and CDR2 YYNGEE. CDR3: CASSVGLQMNEKLFF. The CDR3 nucleotides are TGTGCCAGCAGCGTAGGGCTCCAGATGAATGAAAAACTGTTTTTT.